One TCR beta chain is described in this entry. Germline V gene lookup returns CDR1 WSHSY and CDR2 SAAADI. V was pared by 4 bases and J by 5 bases, with 6 bases of the junction left unmatched. The CDR3 is 14 residues long. This entry belongs to a study of shared clonotypes between healthy human individuals. The assay was immunoSEQ multiplex PCR, and TCRdb's table has in-frame clones only and misses some. The sample lists roughly 2 million clones, roughly 94% occurring once. This clonotype was sampled from a man younger than 30 in good health. Sequenced material: naive CD4+ T cells sorted from blood. Sample subset: CD45RA+ positively selected. This chain links TRBV10-2 with TRBJ2-7, with 9 bases aligning to TRBD2. This chain's CDR3 is CASSVSGRRNEQYF. CDR3 nucleotide sequence: TGCGCCAGCAGTGTGAGCGGGAGGCGGAACGAGCAGTACTTC.